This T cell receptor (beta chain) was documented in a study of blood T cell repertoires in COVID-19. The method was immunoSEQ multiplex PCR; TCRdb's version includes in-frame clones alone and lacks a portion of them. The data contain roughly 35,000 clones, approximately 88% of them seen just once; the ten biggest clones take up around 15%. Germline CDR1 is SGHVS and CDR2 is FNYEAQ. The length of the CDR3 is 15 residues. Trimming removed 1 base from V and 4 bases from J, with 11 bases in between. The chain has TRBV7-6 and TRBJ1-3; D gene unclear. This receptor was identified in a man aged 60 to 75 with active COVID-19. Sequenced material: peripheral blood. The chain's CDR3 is CASSLVTPPGNTIYF. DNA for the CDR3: TGTGCCAGCAGCTTAGTTACTCCCCCCGGAAACACCATATATTTT. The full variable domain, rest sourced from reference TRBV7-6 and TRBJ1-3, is GAGVSQSPRYKVTKRGQDVALRCDPISGHVSLYWYRQALGQGPEFLTYFNYEAQQDKSGLPNDRFSAERPEGSISTLTIQRTEQRDSAMYRCASSLVTPPGNTIYFGEGSWLTVV.